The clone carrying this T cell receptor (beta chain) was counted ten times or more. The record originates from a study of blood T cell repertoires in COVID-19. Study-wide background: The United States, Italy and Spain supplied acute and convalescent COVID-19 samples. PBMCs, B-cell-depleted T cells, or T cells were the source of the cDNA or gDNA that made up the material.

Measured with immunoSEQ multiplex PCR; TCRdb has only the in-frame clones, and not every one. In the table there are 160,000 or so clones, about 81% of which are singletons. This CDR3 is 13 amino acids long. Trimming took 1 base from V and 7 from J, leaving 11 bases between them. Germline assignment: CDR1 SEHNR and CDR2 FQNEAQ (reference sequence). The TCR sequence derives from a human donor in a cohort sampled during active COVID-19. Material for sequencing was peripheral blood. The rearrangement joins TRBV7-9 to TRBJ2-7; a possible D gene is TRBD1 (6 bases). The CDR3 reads CASSLGGGMEQYF. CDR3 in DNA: TGTGCCAGCAGCTTAGGAGGGGGAATGGAGCAGTACTTC.